The rows below give T cell receptor beta chains drawn from one sample of a study of T cell repertoires in cytomegalovirus infection. In TCRdb, the reads were re-called with MiXCR into one record per CDR3 protein. The sample includes roughly 500,000 distinct CDR3 sequences, 10% to 12% of them seen just once. Sequencing was performed on PBMCs. These TCRs come from a human donor in good health (CMV status not recorded). Some clones in this sample may be carry-over from other donors' samples. Each CDR3 is given with its conserved first and last residue. Each record gives: J gene, V gene, clone size, D gene, CDR3 DNA, CDR3 protein. A D gene is named only where the DNA matches it firmly. The size entry is marked missing in some rows and otherwise reads once, few, many or a size class.

j_gene: TRBJ1-2; v_gene: TRBV12-3/TRBV12-4; abundance: many; d_gene: -; CDR3nt: TGTGCCAGCAGTTTCCGGGACACTTCAGGGGGCTACACCTTC; CDR3aa: CASSFRDTSGGYTF
j_gene: TRBJ2-2; v_gene: TRBV11-2; abundance: many; d_gene: -; CDR3nt: TGTGCCAGCAGACCCCGAGGATTCGCGAACACCGGGGAGCTGTTTTTT; CDR3aa: CASRPRGFANTGELFF
j_gene: TRBJ1-4; v_gene: TRBV28; abundance: many; d_gene: -; CDR3nt: TGTGCCAGCAGTTTTGGTCAAGGTGGGGCCGGGTCAGGAGAAAAACTGTTTTTT; CDR3aa: CASSFGQGGAGSGEKLFF
j_gene: TRBJ2-5; v_gene: TRBV29-1; abundance: few; d_gene: -; CDR3nt: TGCAGCTTCAGCTACAGGGGAACTAGCCCCCAAGAGACCCAGTACTTC; CDR3aa: CSFSYRGTSPQETQYF
j_gene: TRBJ2-5; v_gene: TRBV20-1; abundance: -; d_gene: -; CDR3nt: TGCAGTGCTAGAGGGGAAGAGACCCAGTACTTC; CDR3aa: CSARGEETQYF
j_gene: TRBJ1-1; v_gene: TRBV10-3; abundance: -; d_gene: -; CDR3nt: TGTGCCATCAGTGAGTCTACCAAAGAAGCTTTCTTT; CDR3aa: CAISESTKEAFF
j_gene: TRBJ1-2; v_gene: TRBV20-1; abundance: few; d_gene: -; CDR3nt: TGCAGTGCTATTCACCTCGACTATGGCTACACCTTC; CDR3aa: CSAIHLDYGYTF
j_gene: TRBJ2-1; v_gene: TRBV10-3; abundance: -; d_gene: TRBD1; CDR3nt: TGTGCCATCAGTAAGGACAGGTCAGAGGGGTTCTTC; CDR3aa: CAISKDRSEGFF
j_gene: TRBJ1-5; v_gene: TRBV28; abundance: few; d_gene: -; CDR3nt: TGTGCCAGCAGCGGACAACTTGGGGATCAGCCCCAGCATTTT; CDR3aa: CASSGQLGDQPQHF
j_gene: TRBJ1-2; v_gene: TRBV20-1; abundance: few; d_gene: -; CDR3nt: TGCAGTGCGGGAGGGAACTATGGCTACACCTTC; CDR3aa: CSAGGNYGYTF
j_gene: TRBJ2-7; v_gene: TRBV3-1; abundance: -; d_gene: TRBD1; CDR3nt: TGTGCCAGCAGCCAGGCCTGGACAGGGGGGTACGAGCAGTACTTC; CDR3aa: CASSQAWTGGYEQYF
j_gene: TRBJ1-2; v_gene: TRBV7-3; abundance: many; d_gene: TRBD1; CDR3nt: TGTGCCAGCAGCTTTTCAGGGGGCAACTATGGCTACACCTTC; CDR3aa: CASSFSGGNYGYTF
j_gene: TRBJ2-1; v_gene: TRBV2; abundance: few; d_gene: -; CDR3nt: TGTGCCAGCACGGCGAGAAATGGATACAATGAGCAGTTCTTC; CDR3aa: CASTARNGYNEQFF
j_gene: TRBJ1-5; v_gene: TRBV7-9; abundance: many; d_gene: -; CDR3nt: TGTGCCAGCAGCTACCGCGGGGTAGGCGGTTATAGCAATCAGCCCCAGCATTTT; CDR3aa: CASSYRGVGGYSNQPQHF
j_gene: TRBJ1-5; v_gene: TRBV11-2; abundance: many; d_gene: -; CDR3nt: TGTGCCAGCAGCTTATCGGGAGGGCAAACTCAGCCCCAGCATTTT; CDR3aa: CASSLSGGQTQPQHF
j_gene: TRBJ2-7; v_gene: TRBV7-2; abundance: many; d_gene: -; CDR3nt: TGTGCCAGCAGCTTAGGACAGCTCCGCTCCTACGAGCAGTACTTC; CDR3aa: CASSLGQLRSYEQYF
j_gene: TRBJ2-5; v_gene: TRBV20-1; abundance: -; d_gene: TRBD1; CDR3nt: TGCAGTGCTTTTATTGCGGGGACAGGGGATGGGACCCAGTACTTC; CDR3aa: CSAFIAGTGDGTQYF
j_gene: TRBJ1-5; v_gene: TRBV5-1; abundance: few; d_gene: -; CDR3nt: TGCGCCAGCAGGGGATCTAGCAATCAGCCCCAGCATTTT; CDR3aa: CASRGSSNQPQHF
j_gene: TRBJ2-5; v_gene: TRBV19; abundance: many; d_gene: -; CDR3nt: TGTGCCAGTAGTATAGGCTCAGGCCAAGAGACCCAGTACTTC; CDR3aa: CASSIGSGQETQYF
j_gene: TRBJ2-5; v_gene: TRBV11-2; abundance: -; d_gene: -; CDR3nt: TGTGCCAGCAGCTTAGCGACAGCCCAAGAGACCCAGTACTTC; CDR3aa: CASSLATAQETQYF
j_gene: TRBJ2-1; v_gene: TRBV5-1; abundance: many; d_gene: TRBD2; CDR3nt: TGCGCCAGCAGCTTGAGAGGACCCGGACTAGCGGGAGCCTCCTACAATGAGCAGTTCTTC; CDR3aa: CASSLRGPGLAGASYNEQFF
j_gene: TRBJ2-5; v_gene: TRBV15; abundance: many; d_gene: TRBD1; CDR3nt: TGTGCCACCAGCGAAATACAGGGGGCCGCTTGGAGAGAGACCCAGTACTTC; CDR3aa: CATSEIQGAAWRETQYF
j_gene: TRBJ2-1; v_gene: TRBV10-2; abundance: many; d_gene: TRBD2; CDR3nt: TGCGCCAGCAGTGAGTCGCAGCGGGACGCTCGGTTCTTC; CDR3aa: CASSESQRDARFF
j_gene: TRBJ2-5; v_gene: TRBV25-1; abundance: few; d_gene: TRBD1; CDR3nt: TGTGCCAGCCGACAGGGGGTACAAGAGACCCAGTACTTC; CDR3aa: CASRQGVQETQYF
j_gene: TRBJ1-5; v_gene: TRBV18; abundance: -; d_gene: TRBD1; CDR3nt: TGTGCCAGCTCACCACAGGGGGGCAGGGGGTACGGCAATCAGCCCCAGCATTTT; CDR3aa: CASSPQGGRGYGNQPQHF
j_gene: TRBJ1-4; v_gene: TRBV5-1; abundance: few; d_gene: -; CDR3nt: TGCGCCAGCAGCTTGAACACCCAGGGGGAAAAACTGTTTTTT; CDR3aa: CASSLNTQGEKLFF
j_gene: TRBJ2-1; v_gene: TRBV20-1; abundance: many; d_gene: TRBD2; CDR3nt: TGCAGTGCTAGAGGGGTACTAGCGGGAGAACTGTTCTTC; CDR3aa: CSARGVLAGELFF
j_gene: TRBJ2-7; v_gene: TRBV4-2; abundance: -; d_gene: -; CDR3nt: TGTGCCAGCAGCCCCCCTTCCCGTACCGGGCAGTACTTC; CDR3aa: CASSPPSRTGQYF
j_gene: TRBJ2-2; v_gene: TRBV24-1; abundance: few; d_gene: -; CDR3nt: TGTGCCACCAGTGATTTTAGCAGAACGAACACCGGGGAGCTGTTTTTT; CDR3aa: CATSDFSRTNTGELFF
j_gene: TRBJ2-3; v_gene: TRBV29-1; abundance: few; d_gene: TRBD1; CDR3nt: TGCAGCGTTGAGGGACGGCAGGGGGCAGATACGCAGTATTTT; CDR3aa: CSVEGRQGADTQYF
j_gene: TRBJ1-1; v_gene: TRBV6-1; abundance: many; d_gene: -; CDR3nt: TGTGCCAGCAGAGACAGCGCCGCCAACACTGAAGCTTTCTTT; CDR3aa: CASRDSAANTEAFF
j_gene: TRBJ2-3; v_gene: TRBV20-1; abundance: -; d_gene: -; CDR3nt: TGCAGTTCCCTAGCTCAGCTTACTAGCACAGATACGCAGTATTTT; CDR3aa: CSSLAQLTSTDTQYF
j_gene: TRBJ2-3; v_gene: TRBV24-1; abundance: -; d_gene: -; CDR3nt: TGTGCCACCAGTGGGACAGCTAACACAAATACGCAGTATTTT; CDR3aa: CATSGTANTNTQYF
j_gene: TRBJ2-5; v_gene: TRBV5-1; abundance: many; d_gene: -; CDR3nt: TGCGCCAGCAGCTCCCTCCCTATTGGACAGCAAGAGACCCAGTACTTC; CDR3aa: CASSSLPIGQQETQYF
j_gene: TRBJ2-1; v_gene: TRBV9; abundance: -; d_gene: TRBD2; CDR3nt: TGTGCCAGCAGCGTCCCGTCCTGGGGGGGGATACACAATGAGCAGTTCTTC; CDR3aa: CASSVPSWGGIHNEQFF
j_gene: TRBJ2-1; v_gene: TRBV7-3; abundance: many; d_gene: TRBD1; CDR3nt: TGTGCCAGCAGCCCCACAGGGGACCCTGCCAATGAGCAGTTCTTC; CDR3aa: CASSPTGDPANEQFF
j_gene: TRBJ2-3; v_gene: TRBV7-8; abundance: many; d_gene: -; CDR3nt: TGTGCCAGCAAAGACCCGACCTCTTGGCTAGTAGGTCTGCGCACAGATACGCAGTATTTT; CDR3aa: CASKDPTSWLVGLRTDTQYF
j_gene: TRBJ2-7; v_gene: TRBV10-3; abundance: many; d_gene: -; CDR3nt: TGTGCCATCAGTGAGTCGGTCCGGGAGAGGTCCTACGAGCAGTACTTC; CDR3aa: CAISESVRERSYEQYF
j_gene: TRBJ2-7; v_gene: TRBV7-9; abundance: many; d_gene: -; CDR3nt: TGTGCCAGCAGCGCCGACAACGAGCAGTACTTC; CDR3aa: CASSADNEQYF
j_gene: TRBJ1-1; v_gene: TRBV7-6; abundance: many; d_gene: TRBD1; CDR3nt: TGTGCCAGCAGCTCCTCCGGGACAGGGGTCATGAACACTGAAGCTTTCTTT; CDR3aa: CASSSSGTGVMNTEAFF
j_gene: TRBJ2-3; v_gene: TRBV11-3; abundance: many; d_gene: -; CDR3nt: TGTGCCAGCAGCCCCAGACAAACCAGCACAGATACGCAGTATTTT; CDR3aa: CASSPRQTSTDTQYF
j_gene: TRBJ1-3; v_gene: TRBV6-5; abundance: -; d_gene: -; CDR3nt: TGTGCCAGCAGTTACTCGACCTATAAGGGATCAGGTAGCCGCGCCACCATATATTTT; CDR3aa: CASSYSTYKGSGSRATIYF
j_gene: TRBJ2-2; v_gene: TRBV6-1; abundance: many; d_gene: -; CDR3nt: TGTGCCAGCAGAGCGGGACAGAACACCGGGGAGCTGTTTTTT; CDR3aa: CASRAGQNTGELFF
j_gene: TRBJ1-1; v_gene: TRBV24-1; abundance: -; d_gene: -; CDR3nt: TGTGCCACCAGAGACGCGGTTGGGAGCACTGAAGCTTTCTTT; CDR3aa: CATRDAVGSTEAFF
j_gene: TRBJ1-2; v_gene: TRBV12-5; abundance: many; d_gene: -; CDR3nt: TGTGCTAGTGGTTTGCTGGGGGGTTACACCTTC; CDR3aa: CASGLLGGYTF
j_gene: TRBJ2-3; v_gene: TRBV6-5; abundance: many; d_gene: -; CDR3nt: TGTGCCAGCAGTCCTCGAGGCTTTAGCACAGATACGCAGTATTTT; CDR3aa: CASSPRGFSTDTQYF
j_gene: TRBJ1-1; v_gene: TRBV7-9; abundance: -; d_gene: -; CDR3nt: TGTGCCAGCAGCCCCGCCGGACAGAACACTGAAGCTTTCTTT; CDR3aa: CASSPAGQNTEAFF
j_gene: TRBJ2-1; v_gene: TRBV20-1; abundance: -; d_gene: TRBD2; CDR3nt: TGCAGTGCCACACCACTAGCGGGGGGTTCAAACTACAATGAGCAGTTCTTC; CDR3aa: CSATPLAGGSNYNEQFF
j_gene: TRBJ1-4; v_gene: TRBV2; abundance: many; d_gene: -; CDR3nt: TGTGCCAGCACAGACAACACGGACAGAGCGTTTTTT; CDR3aa: CASTDNTDRAFF
j_gene: TRBJ2-5; v_gene: TRBV11-2; abundance: few; d_gene: -; CDR3nt: TGTGCCAGCAGCTTAGGGTTGGGAAGTCTGAGACAAGAGACCCAGTACTTC; CDR3aa: CASSLGLGSLRQETQYF
j_gene: TRBJ2-2; v_gene: TRBV29-1; abundance: -; d_gene: -; CDR3nt: TGCAGCGTTAGTGAGGTGACTTCGAACACCGGGGAGCTGTTTTTT; CDR3aa: CSVSEVTSNTGELFF
j_gene: TRBJ2-2; v_gene: TRBV7-3; abundance: many; d_gene: -; CDR3nt: TGTGCCAGCAGCTTAATGATGGTTCCCGGGGAGCTGTTTTTT; CDR3aa: CASSLMMVPGELFF
j_gene: TRBJ1-6; v_gene: TRBV6-6; abundance: many; d_gene: -; CDR3nt: TGTGCCAGCAGTGTGGAGGGTAGGCGCTCCTATAATTCACCCCTCCACTTT; CDR3aa: CASSVEGRRSYNSPLHF